The clone carrying this TCR beta chain showed up just a few times. What it recognizes is unknown. The data derive from a study of Graves' ophthalmopathy and Graves' hyperthyroidism. General study points: The model forecast ophthalmopathy progression, reaching 70.59% sensitivity and 72.22% specificity.

Germline V lookup: CDR1 SGHTA, CDR2 FQGTGA. The CDR3 contains 15 residues. Losses at the gene ends were 5 bases for V and 7 bases for J; bases not matched to a gene: 8. Scientists amplified the TCR beta CDR3 regions from RNA transcripts. Investigators did first-round RT-PCR with HTBI primers, then second-round multiplex PCR. TCRdb fed the multiplex PCR reads into MiXCR, producing one record per CDR3 protein. The sample lists 660,000 or so distinct CDR3 sequences, roughly two fifths occurring once. Ophthalmopathy donors' eye disease showed moderate-to-severe activity, CAS of at least 3, NOSPECS of at least 4 and duration under 3 months. As the starting material, approximately 10 ml of fresh peripheral blood yielded the PBMCs.

This sequence joins TRBV7-3 and TRBJ1-6, with 7 positions matching TRBD1. The specimen sequenced was peripheral blood. The sequence derives from an adult man with Graves' ophthalmopathy. CDR3 protein: CASSPTGEGNSPLHF. CDR3 sequence (DNA): TGTGCCAGCAGCCCAACAGGGGAGGGGAATTCACCCCTCCACTTT.